The next 9 T cell receptor beta chains were all read from a single sample in a study of blood T cell repertoires in COVID-19. Clones were read by immunoSEQ multiplex PCR, and TCRdb kept only the in-frame ones, dropping some. The data contain almost 200,000 clones, over 80% of them seen just once; the ten biggest clones take up 0.9% to 0.95%. The specimen was peripheral blood. Receptors were obtained from a man in his sixties with COVID-19, enrolled during active disease.

This clone showed up just once. V is TRBV5-1 and J is TRBJ1-3; D not certain. The V and J ends lost 5 bases and 0 bases respectively, with 12 bases between them. The CDR3 loop spans 15 amino acids. Germline V gene lookup returns CDR1 SGHRS and CDR2 YFSETQ. The CDR3 region has the DNA TGCGCCAGCAGGAAGAACGGGAACTCTGGAAACACCATATATTTT. Its translation is CASRKNGNSGNTIYF.

This chain connects TRBV27 to TRBJ2-1; 10 positions agree with TRBD2. Germline CDR1 and CDR2: MNHEY and SMNVEV (reference sequence). Unmatched junction bases numbered 8, after V lost 5 bases and J lost 4 bases. The CDR3 contains 16 residues. CDR3 loop: CASSLGTSAKYNEQFF. Here the CDR3 DNA reads TGTGCCAGCAGTCTAGGGACTAGCGCGAAATACAATGAGCAGTTCTTC.

V gene TRBV5-1 combines with J gene TRBJ1-1; D not resolved. CDR1 SGHRS and CDR2 YFSETQ come from the germline V gene. The ends were cut back, 4 bases at V and 0 bases at J, with 22 bases in the middle. The CDR3 is made up of 18 amino acids. The CDR3 DNA follows: TGCGCCAGCAGCCCAAGTGCACAGAACCGCTTCCTGAACACTGAAGCTTTCTTT. Protein sequence: CASSPSAQNRFLNTEAFF.

The chain recombines TRBV9 with TRBJ1-1; D is unclear. Between the trimmed V and J ends, which lost 6 bases and 0 bases, there was a span of 9 bases. Germline assignment: CDR1 SGDLS and CDR2 YYNGEE. CDR3 length equals 13 residues. The CDR3 bases are TGTGCCAGCAATGCGGGCCTGAACACTGAAGCTTTCTTT. Amino acid sequence: CASNAGLNTEAFF.

The chain uses TRBV28 and TRBJ2-5; a weak D match, TRBD2 (5 bases). The CDR3 runs 16 residues. The germline V and J ends were trimmed by 3 bases and 4 bases, with 18 bases remaining between them. Germline V lookup: CDR1 MDHEN, CDR2 SYDVKM. CDR3 protein: CASSLYGGGGRETQYF. The CDR3 DNA sequence: TGTGCCAGCAGTTTGTACGGAGGAGGTGGGCGAGAGACCCAGTACTTC.

This clone was seen a single time. The chain links TRBV18 to TRBJ2-5; a weak D match, TRBD1 (5 bases). CDR1 KGHSH and CDR2 LQKENI come from the germline V gene. V lost 4 bases and J lost 2, with 8 bases in between. CDR3 size: 13 residues. CDR3 sequence (DNA): TGTGCCAGCTCACAGGACAATCAAGAGACCCAGTACTTC. It translates to CASSQDNQETQYF.

This clone was recorded once. The rearrangement joins TRBV19 to TRBJ1-1, with 9 nucleotides matching TRBD1. V lost 6 bases, J lost 5 bases, and 7 bases stayed unmatched. Germline CDR1 and CDR2: LNHDA and SQIVND (reference sequence). This CDR3 region has 14 residues. The CDR3 DNA reads as TGTGCCAGTAGCCTGACAGGGGGAAGAACTGAAGCTTTCTTT. Translation gives CASSLTGGRTEAFF. Complete variable domain (other parts from reference TRBV19 and TRBJ1-1): DGGITQSPKYLFRKEGQNVTLSCEQNLNHDAMYWYRQDPGQGLRLIYYSQIVNDFQKGDIAEGYSVSREKKESFPLTVTSAQKNPTAFYLCASSLTGGRTEAFFGQGTRLTVV.

The chain joins TRBV5-4 to TRBJ2-7; TRBD1 matches at 10 bases. The J segment lost 4 bases and the V segment lost 4 bases, leaving 5 bases of the junction unmatched. Germline V gene data show CDR1 as SGHNT and CDR2 as YYREEE (reference sequence). This CDR3 comprises 14 residues. The CDR3 region has the DNA TGTGCCAGCAGCCCAGGACAGGGGGGGTACGAGCAGTACTTC. Amino acid sequence: CASSPGQGGYEQYF.

The genes are TRBV2 and TRBJ1-2; 9 positions agree with TRBD1. The V and J ends lost 5 bases and 2 bases, in that order; junction bases with no gene match: 3. CDR3 length: 14 residues. Germline V CDR1 and CDR2: SNHLY, FYNNEI. The CDR3 spells CASSYGTGNYGYTF. In DNA form, the CDR3 reads TGTGCCAGCAGTTACGGGACAGGGAACTATGGCTACACCTTC.